This T cell receptor (beta chain) was recovered during a study of breast tumors, draining lymph nodes, adjacent tissues. Using its own MiXCR run on the multiplex PCR reads, TCRdb lists one record per CDR3 protein. Among 13,000 or so distinct CDR3 sequences listed, roughly half were seen once. The CDR3 runs 13 residues. V was trimmed by 4 bases and J by 8 bases, leaving 11 bases between them. Germline CDR1 reads MGHDK; CDR2 reads SYGVNS. The sample holds many counts of this clonotype. The gene calls are TRBV25-1 and TRBJ1-4; a weak D match, TRBD1 (5 bases). The sequenced sample was tumor-adjacent breast tissue. This TCR was sampled from a female donor with breast cancer. Some clones in this sample may be carry-over from other donors' samples. The CDR3 nucleotides are TGTGCCAGCAGTGGGTCAGGGTTGGAAAAACTGTTTTTT. It specifies CASSGSGLEKLFF. Based on the CDR3 plus reference TRBV25-1 and TRBJ1-4, the full variable domain is EADIYQTPRYLVIGTGKKITLECSQTMGHDKMYWYQQDPGMELHLIHYSYGVNSTEKGDLSSESTVSRIRTEHFPLTLESARPSHTSQYLCASSGSGLEKLFFGSGTQLSVL.